Below are 18 T cell receptor beta chains sequenced from a single sample in a study of cytomegalovirus exposure and HLA in healthy donors. The study ran its PCR with 60 Vbeta and 13 Jbeta primers. The method was immunoSEQ multiplex PCR; TCRdb's version includes in-frame clones alone and lacks a portion of them. Of about 150,000 clones listed, 75% to 85% are singletons. The source material was PBMCs. The receptors originated from a man aged 30-40 years in good health and CMV-seropositive.

The chain joins TRBV6-6 to TRBJ2-7; 7 bases match TRBD2. The CDR3 has 15 residues. J gave up 5 bases and V 6 bases, and 13 bases lay outside the gene matches. CDR1 MNHNY and CDR2 SVGAGI come from the germline V gene (reference sequence). The CDR3 sequence: CASSLGGIGSDEQYF. The CDR3 DNA reads as TGTGCCAGCAGCCTCGGGGGGATCGGGTCGGACGAGCAGTACTTC.

The chain has TRBV27 and TRBJ2-1, with a tentative D call TRBD1 (6 bases). Trimming removed 6 bases at V and 8 bases at J, with 11 bases between. This CDR3 has 12 residues. CDR1 MNHEY and CDR2 SMNVEV come from the germline V gene (reference sequence). CDR3 region: CASRYAGDEQFF. CDR3 in DNA: TGTGCCAGCAGATACGCAGGGGATGAGCAGTTCTTC.

V and J are TRBV9 and TRBJ2-2; D perhaps matches TRBD2 (6 bases). V shed 1 base and J shed 4 bases, with 14 bases lying between them. The CDR3 loop spans 16 amino acids. The germline gives CDR1 SGDLS, CDR2 YYNGEE. This CDR3 reads CASSVNSGASTGELFF. CDR3 bases: TGTGCCAGCAGCGTAAATTCGGGAGCATCCACCGGGGAGCTGTTTTTT.

This clone showed up just a few times. The V call is TRBV27, the J call TRBJ1-3; 8 bases are a match to TRBD1. In germline, CDR1 is MNHEY, CDR2 SMNVEV (reference sequence). The CDR3 runs 15 residues. V lost 4 bases to trimming and J lost 3 bases; unmatched junction nucleotides: 5. Written as DNA, the CDR3 is TGTGCCAGCAGTTCCAGGGGGCTTCGTGGAAACACCATATATTTT. As protein: CASSSRGLRGNTIYF.

V and J are TRBV5-1 and TRBJ1-2, with D tentatively TRBD1 (6 bases). V was clipped by 4 bases and J by 6 bases, with 10 bases between them. The CDR3 runs to 12 residues. The V gene's germline CDR1 is SGHRS and CDR2 YFSETQ. CDR3 sequence (DNA): TGCGCCAGCAGCGCAGGGGTCCATGGCTACACCTTC. It specifies CASSAGVHGYTF.

In its sample, this clone was seen a few times. This sequence joins TRBV10-3 and TRBJ2-1; perhaps TRBD1 as D (6 bases). V lost 4 bases to trimming and J lost 2 bases, with 21 bases between them. The germline V gene encodes CDR1 ENHRY and CDR2 SYGVKD. The CDR3 has 18 residues. CDR3 sequence reads: CAISGPRQANPTYNEQFF. Written as DNA, the CDR3 is TGTGCCATCAGTGGGCCCCGACAGGCGAACCCGACCTACAATGAGCAGTTCTTC.

CDR3 sequence reads: CASSLLLAGEGTGELFF. CDR3 bases: TGTGCCAGCTCACTCTTACTAGCGGGAGAGGGCACCGGGGAGCTGTTTTTT. The chain carries TRBV18 and TRBJ2-2; 11 bases are shared with TRBD2. Looked up from germline, CDR1 is KGHSH and CDR2 is LQKENI. The CDR3 length is 17 residues. V shed 4 bases, J shed 4 bases, and the junction held 8 bases outside the gene matches.

The table lists this clone with a count of one. V gene TRBV27 combines with J gene TRBJ2-7; perhaps TRBD2 as D (5 bases). Germline CDR1 MNHEY, CDR2 SMNVEV (reference sequence). V was trimmed by 6 bases and J by 1 base, leaving 10 bases between them. The CDR3 is made up of 13 amino acids. CDR3 sequence: CASRPRTSYEQYF. CDR3 nucleotides: TGTGCCAGCAGGCCTAGGACTTCCTACGAGCAGTACTTC.

The chain is built from TRBV5-8 and TRBJ2-1, with TRBD1 matching over 12 bases. Germline CDR1 reads SGHTS; CDR2 reads YDEGEE. The CDR3 is 14 residues long. The junction had 10 bases not matched to a gene; V was cut back by 4 bases and J by 14 bases. CDR3 sequence (DNA): TGTGCCAGCAGCCCGCCGGGACAGGGGGCGACCGAGTTCTTC. Translation gives CASSPPGQGATEFF.

The chain employs TRBV19 and TRBJ2-7; 7 bases match TRBD2. Germline values: CDR1 LNHDA, CDR2 SQIVND (reference sequence). The CDR3 has 15 residues. The V and J ends lost 0 bases and 3 bases, in that order; junction bases with no gene match: 5. The CDR3 coding sequence is TGTGCCAGTAGTATAGATCCGGAGCGGGGCTACGAGCAGTACTTC. Its translation: CASSIDPERGYEQYF.

The DNA of the CDR3 is TGTGCCAGCAGCCAAGTAGAGGGAGAGACCCAGTACTTC. It codes for CASSQVEGETQYF. This sequence joins TRBV4-2 and TRBJ2-5, with D maybe TRBD2 (5 bases). CDR3 length equals 13 residues. The germline CDR1 and CDR2 sequences are LGHNA and YNFKEQ. V was cut by 1 base and J by 4 bases, with 7 bases left in between.

The chain has TRBV4-1 and TRBJ2-7, with TRBD2 matching over 16 bases. Losses at the gene ends were 0 bases for V and 5 bases for J; bases not matched to a gene: 7. There are 18 residues in the CDR3. Germline loops: CDR1 MGHRA, CDR2 YSYEKL. Here the CDR3 reads CASSQERGLAGGPNEQYF. The CDR3 DNA follows: TGCGCCAGCAGCCAAGAGCGGGGACTAGCGGGAGGGCCCAACGAGCAGTACTTC.

This sequence joins TRBV11-3 and TRBJ2-7; D call uncertain. V was shortened by 2 bases and J by 0 bases, with 8 bases between the two germline ends. The CDR3 is made up of 14 amino acids. CDR1 SGHNT and CDR2 YENEEA come from the germline V gene. CDR3 in amino acids: CASSLHASSYEQYF. In DNA form, the CDR3 reads TGTGCCAGCAGCTTACACGCGAGCTCCTACGAGCAGTACTTC.

V gene TRBV18 combines with J gene TRBJ1-6; 7 bases agree with TRBD1. V lost 4 bases to trimming and J lost 7 bases; unmatched junction nucleotides: 10. The CDR3 has 16 amino acids. The germline gives CDR1 KGHSH, CDR2 LQKENI. In nucleotides, the CDR3 is TGTGCCAGCTCACGAACCCAGGGGGTACGGAATTCACCCCTCCACTTT. It translates to CASSRTQGVRNSPLHF.

This rearrangement joins TRBV27 to TRBJ1-3; 7 bases line up with TRBD1. Germline V gene data show CDR1 as MNHEY and CDR2 as SMNVEV (reference sequence). V trimming: 5 bases; J trimming: 1 base; junction bases outside the gene matches: 2. The CDR3 loop spans 14 amino acids. This CDR3 reads CASSATGSGNTIYF. The CDR3 region has the DNA TGTGCCAGCAGTGCGACAGGGTCTGGAAACACCATATATTTT.

The V gene is TRBV7-6, the J gene TRBJ1-1; D not resolved. The V and J ends lost 5 bases and 2 bases respectively, with 6 bases between them. This CDR3 has 12 residues. The germline gives CDR1 SGHVS, CDR2 FNYEAQ. CDR3 residues: CASSGPNTEAFF. The CDR3 region has the DNA TGTGCCAGCAGCGGGCCCAACACTGAAGCTTTCTTT.

Details on this clone: The junction departs from the called germline gene at one end, perhaps through a read error. The J gene is TRBJ2-3, the V gene TRBV15; 9 bases line up with TRBD2. The germline V gene has CDR1 LNHNV and CDR2 YYDKDF (reference sequence). The CDR3 has 13 amino acids. As DNA, the CDR3 is TGTGCCACCAGCAGAGATGTAGGAGCGGGAGGCAGTTTT. Its translation: CATSRDVGAGGSF.

Here the CDR3 DNA reads TGTGCCAGCAGCGTAGGGACAGCGACTTATGGCTACACCTTC. Amino acids: CASSVGTATYGYTF. The chain joins TRBV9 to TRBJ1-2, with TRBD1 as a possible D gene (6 bases). The germline V gene encodes CDR1 SGDLS and CDR2 YYNGEE. The CDR3 contains 14 residues. Deletions cut 0 bases from V and 5 bases from J, with 11 bases between. Looking up the rest from reference TRBV9 and TRBJ1-2 gives the full variable domain: DSGVTQTPKHLITATGQRVTLRCSPRSGDLSVYWYQQSLDQGLQFLIQYYNGEERAKGNILERFSAQQFPDLHSELNLSSLELGDSALYFCASSVGTATYGYTFGSGTRLTVV.